This TCR beta chain is drawn from a study of control samples from healthy donors and cancer patients. Libraries were prepared by immunoSEQ multiplex PCR; TCRdb keeps only in-frame clonotypes and omits some of them. There are 120,000 or so clones in the sample; over 75% occur only once, and 2% to 3% lies in the top ten. The sample taken for sequencing was blood. The sequence was collected from a man younger than 35 in good health.

CDR3 region: CASSELGSETQYF. CDR3 coding DNA: TGTGCCAGCAGTGAATTAGGGTCGGAGACCCAGTACTTC. V usage is TRBV2 and J usage is TRBJ2-5; D not resolved. The germline V gene encodes CDR1 SNHLY and CDR2 FYNNEI. The V end lost 2 bases, the J end lost 5 bases, and 9 bases lay between the germline ends. This CDR3 has 13 amino acids.